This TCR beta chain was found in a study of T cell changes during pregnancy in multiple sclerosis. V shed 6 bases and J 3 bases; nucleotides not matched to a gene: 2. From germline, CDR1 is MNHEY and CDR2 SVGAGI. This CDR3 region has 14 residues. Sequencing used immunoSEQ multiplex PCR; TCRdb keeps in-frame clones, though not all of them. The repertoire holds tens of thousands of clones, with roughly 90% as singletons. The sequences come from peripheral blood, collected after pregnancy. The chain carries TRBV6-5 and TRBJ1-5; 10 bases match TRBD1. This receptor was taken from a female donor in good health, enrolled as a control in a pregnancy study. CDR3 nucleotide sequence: TGTGCCAGCAGGGGACAGGGGAACAATCAGCCCCAGCATTTT. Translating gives CASRGQGNNQPQHF.